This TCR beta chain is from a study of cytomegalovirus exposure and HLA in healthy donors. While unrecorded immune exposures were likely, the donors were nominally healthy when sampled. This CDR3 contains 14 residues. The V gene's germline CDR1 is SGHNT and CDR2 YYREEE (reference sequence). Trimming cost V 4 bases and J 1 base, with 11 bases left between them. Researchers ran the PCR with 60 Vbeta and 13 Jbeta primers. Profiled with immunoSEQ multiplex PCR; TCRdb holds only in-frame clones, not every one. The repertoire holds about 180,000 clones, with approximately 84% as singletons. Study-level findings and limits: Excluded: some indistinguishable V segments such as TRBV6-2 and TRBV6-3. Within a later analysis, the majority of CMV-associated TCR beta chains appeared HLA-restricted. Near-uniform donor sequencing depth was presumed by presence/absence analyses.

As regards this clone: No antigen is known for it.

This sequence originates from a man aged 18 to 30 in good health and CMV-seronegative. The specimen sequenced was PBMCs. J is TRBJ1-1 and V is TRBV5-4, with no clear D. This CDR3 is CASSPAGGNTEAFF. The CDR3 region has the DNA TGTGCCAGCAGCCCCGCGGGAGGGAACACTGAAGCTTTCTTT.